The rows below give T cell receptor beta chains drawn from one sample of a study of human T cells and chemical hapten exposure. TCRdb redid the calling of the RACE reads with MiXCR, one entry per CDR3 protein. The data show more than 80,000 distinct CDR3 sequences, roughly a tenth seen once. The sequencing used whole blood, collected in connection with sensitization to the hapten diphenylcyclopropenone (DPC). These receptors were obtained from a woman aged 50 to 60 with alopecia areata. Some clones in this sample may be carry-over from other donors' samples. Each CDR3 is given with its conserved first and last residue. The D gene is left open where the match is weak. Expanded clones are given a class, and other clones once, few, many or no size at all.

clone size	V gene	D gene	J gene	CDR3 DNA	CDR3 protein
many	TRBV6-6	TRBD2	TRBJ2-2	TGTGCCAGCAGCCCGTTAGCGGGAGGGATCTTGAACACCGGGGAGCTGTTTTTT	CASSPLAGGILNTGELFF
-	TRBV30	TRBD1	TRBJ2-2	TGTGCCTGGAGTCAGGGACAGGTTAACACCGGGGAGCTGTTTTTT	CAWSQGQVNTGELFF
-	TRBV29-1	-	TRBJ2-3	TGCAGCGGGATAGCGGAGACCACAGATACGCAGTATTTT	CSGIAETTDTQYF
-	TRBV7-9	TRBD1	TRBJ2-7	TGTGCCAGCAGCCTTTACAGGGGGCTGCCCTACGAGCAGTACTTC	CASSLYRGLPYEQYF
many	TRBV10-3	-	TRBJ1-2	TGTGCCATCAGCTCTGACGGCTATGGCTACACCTTC	CAISSDGYGYTF
many	TRBV5-1	-	TRBJ1-2	TGCGCCAGCAGCTTGGGAGGAGTCGACCGCGGCTACACCTTC	CASSLGGVDRGYTF
many	TRBV25-1	TRBD1	TRBJ2-7	TGTGCCAGCGGTGAGGGGGCGCGTCAGTACTTC	CASGEGARQYF
many	TRBV12-3/TRBV12-4	TRBD1	TRBJ1-2	TGTGCCAGCAGTTTAACAGGGGCCTATGGCTACACCTTC	CASSLTGAYGYTF
many	TRBV7-2	TRBD1	TRBJ2-1	TGTGCCAGCAGCTTAGGCGGGACAGGGCACAATGAGCAGTTCTTC	CASSLGGTGHNEQFF
-	TRBV6-2/TRBV6-3	-	TRBJ2-5	TGTGCCAGCTGTGATCCTCGAGGGCCAGGGGAGACCCAGTACTTC	CASCDPRGPGETQYF
few	TRBV28	TRBD1	TRBJ2-7	TGTGCCAGCAGTTCTCCTGACAGGGGTACATACGAGCAGTACTTC	CASSSPDRGTYEQYF
few	TRBV5-5	-	TRBJ2-7	TGTGCCAGCACCGAAACCGGGACGGTGACCTACGAGCAGTACTTC	CASTETGTVTYEQYF
many	TRBV7-9	-	TRBJ1-5	TGTGCCAGCAGCCGAGACGTCTCAGCCCAGCATTTT	CASSRDVSAQHF
many	TRBV20-1	-	TRBJ1-3	TGCAGTGCTGACGCACAAGTGGGCGCTGGAAACACCATATATTTT	CSADAQVGAGNTIYF
-	TRBV27	TRBD1	TRBJ1-4	TGTGCCAGCAGTTTTCGGACAGGACGATATGAAAAACTGTTTTTT	CASSFRTGRYEKLFF
many	TRBV12-3/TRBV12-4	TRBD2	TRBJ2-3	TGTGCCAGCACCGACGGACTAGCGGAGGGGGCCCGGTATTTT	CASTDGLAEGARYF
many	TRBV7-2	TRBD1	TRBJ2-6	TGTGCCAGTTGGAAGGGACAGGGAGGATCTGGGGCCAACGTCCTGACTTTC	CASWKGQGGSGANVLTF
many	TRBV19	TRBD2	TRBJ2-1	TGTGCCAGTAGTATGGGACTAGCGGGAGGTTTCCCCTACAATGAGCAGTTCTTC	CASSMGLAGGFPYNEQFF
-	TRBV6-2/TRBV6-3	TRBD2	TRBJ2-3	TGTGCCAGCAGTGATCCAGGTCTAGCGGGTCTCTCCACAGATACGCAGTATTTT	CASSDPGLAGLSTDTQYF
few	TRBV11-2	TRBD1	TRBJ2-7	TGTGCCAGCAGCTCACTAGGGGACAGCTACGAGCAGTACTTC	CASSSLGDSYEQYF
few	TRBV3-1	TRBD2	TRBJ2-2	TGTGCCAGCAGCCAGCATCCTAGCGGGAGTTCGGGCACCGGGGAGCTGTTTTTT	CASSQHPSGSSGTGELFF
-	TRBV29-1	-	TRBJ1-2	TGCAGCGCCGGACAAACCTATGGCTACACCTTC	CSAGQTYGYTF
many	TRBV3-1	-	TRBJ1-2	TGTGCCAGCAATAGCGGGACGAACTACTATGGCTACACCTTC	CASNSGTNYYGYTF
many	TRBV20-1	-	TRBJ2-7	TGCAGTGCCCCTATAGCGGCTACTTCCTACGAGCAGTACTTC	CSAPIAATSYEQYF
few	TRBV28	TRBD2	TRBJ2-1	TGTGCCAGCAAGGTCCCTTCCCCGGGGGGGGGCTACAATGAGCAGTTCTTC	CASKVPSPGGGYNEQFF
many	TRBV18	TRBD1	TRBJ2-1	TGTGCCAGCTCTCCGGGACAGGCCACCTACAATGAGCAGTTCTTC	CASSPGQATYNEQFF
-	TRBV5-1	-	TRBJ2-7	TGCGCCAGCAGCCCCCCCACGTACGAGCAGTACTTC	CASSPPTYEQYF
-	TRBV7-2	TRBD1	TRBJ2-2	TGTGCCAGCAGGTTGACAGGGTCGAACACCGGGGAGCTGTTTTTT	CASRLTGSNTGELFF
-	TRBV7-9	-	TRBJ1-2	TGTGCCAGCAGCTTGAGTGGCGGCTACACCTTC	CASSLSGGYTF
many	TRBV6-1	-	TRBJ1-5	TGTGCCAGCAGACTTGACGTAGGGAATCAGCCCCAGCATTTT	CASRLDVGNQPQHF
many	TRBV11-2	TRBD1	TRBJ2-5	TGTGCCAGCAGCTTAGGAGACAGGGATCCCCAAGAGACCCAGTACTTC	CASSLGDRDPQETQYF
many	TRBV7-2	-	TRBJ2-5	TGTGCCAGCAGCTTAGCGCTGACTAGATGGGAAGAGACCCAGTACTTC	CASSLALTRWEETQYF
few	TRBV28	-	TRBJ2-7	TGTGCCAGCAGTTTAGAGCGGGACAGACTAAGCTCCTACGAGCAGTACTTC	CASSLERDRLSSYEQYF
few	TRBV7-2	TRBD2	TRBJ2-1	TGTGCCAGCAGCAGAGACGGGTCGCTAGCGGGCTACAATGAGCAGTTCTTC	CASSRDGSLAGYNEQFF
many	TRBV12-3/TRBV12-4	-	TRBJ1-2	TGTGCCAGCAGTTTAAGGCAGCAATACTATGGCTACACCTTC	CASSLRQQYYGYTF
many	TRBV10-3	-	TRBJ2-6	TGTGCCATCAGTGAGTCAAACAGCCGCAGCTCTGGGGCCAACGTCCTGACTTTC	CAISESNSRSSGANVLTF
many	TRBV6-6	-	TRBJ1-6	TGTGCCAGCAGTTACTCGCCGAATTCACCCCTCCACTTT	CASSYSPNSPLHF
-	TRBV6-1	TRBD2	TRBJ2-5	TGTGCCGCCACACGCGGGAGCATAGAAGAGACCCAGTACTTC	CAATRGSIEETQYF
many	TRBV11-2	TRBD2	TRBJ2-3	TGTGCCAGCAGCTTAGATCCCCCTGGGGCTAGCGGGAGAACAGATACGCAGTATTTT	CASSLDPPGASGRTDTQYF
few	TRBV7-6	TRBD2	TRBJ2-3	TGTGCCAGCAGCTTACTAGCGGGAGTTACAGATACGCAGTATTTT	CASSLLAGVTDTQYF
few	TRBV7-9	TRBD1	TRBJ2-7	TGTGCCAGCAGCTTGGACAGGTTATACGAGCAGTACTTC	CASSLDRLYEQYF
many	TRBV12-3/TRBV12-4	TRBD2	TRBJ2-6	TGTGCCAGCGGGGGAGGGCCACCCTCCTCTGGGGCCAACGTCCTGACTTTC	CASGGGPPSSGANVLTF
-	TRBV7-9	TRBD1	TRBJ1-1	TGTGCCAGCAGCTTCACCGACAGGGGATGGAACACTGAAGCTTTCTTT	CASSFTDRGWNTEAFF
few	TRBV15	-	TRBJ2-7	TGTGCCACCAGCAGCGATCGACAGGCCTACGAGCAGTACTTC	CATSSDRQAYEQYF
many	TRBV6-5	TRBD1	TRBJ1-5	TGTGCCATAATACCGGACAGGAGATTTAGGAGCAATCAGCCCCAGCATTTT	CAIIPDRRFRSNQPQHF
-	TRBV7-3	TRBD2	TRBJ2-2	TGTGCCAGCAGCCTTTCTCCGGGACTACCGAACACCGGGGAGCTGTTTTTT	CASSLSPGLPNTGELFF
-	TRBV29-1	-	TRBJ2-5	TGCAGCGCCTCTTCGAAGATGGAAGAGACCCAGTACTTC	CSASSKMEETQYF
few	TRBV24-1	TRBD2	TRBJ2-3	TGTGCCACCAGTGAGGCGAGCGGGAGATTGTCAGATACGCAGTATTTT	CATSEASGRLSDTQYF
few	TRBV6-5	TRBD1	TRBJ2-1	TGTGCCAGCAGGGAGCCGGGACAGGGAGATGAGCAGTTCTTC	CASREPGQGDEQFF
many	TRBV27	-	TRBJ2-1	TGTGCCACCTCTTTATACAATGAGCAGTTCTTC	CATSLYNEQFF
-	TRBV20-1	-	TRBJ1-6	TGCAGTGCTACAAAGGGTGGGGCAATTAGGAATTCACCCCTCCACTTT	CSATKGGAIRNSPLHF
many	TRBV9	-	TRBJ2-1	TGTGCCAGCAGCGTAGCGGCATTCTCCTACAATGAGCAGTTCTTC	CASSVAAFSYNEQFF
-	TRBV18	-	TRBJ2-7	TGTGCCAGCTCCCCCATCTCCTACGAGCAGTACTTC	CASSPISYEQYF
many	TRBV12-3/TRBV12-4	-	TRBJ1-4	TGTGCCAGCAGGGCGACCGGAACTAATGAAAAACTGTTTTTT	CASRATGTNEKLFF
-	TRBV6-1	TRBD1	TRBJ1-4	TGTGCCAGCAGTGAACCGGGACAGGGCGCGACTAATGAAAAACTGTTTTTT	CASSEPGQGATNEKLFF
few	TRBV30	-	TRBJ2-5	TGTGCCTGGAGTCCGACAGGGACCGGGGGGACCCAGTACTTC	CAWSPTGTGGTQYF